The rows below give T cell receptor beta chains drawn from one sample of a study of cytomegalovirus exposure and HLA in healthy donors. Assay: immunoSEQ multiplex PCR; the TCRdb copy retains only in-frame clones and omits some. The table lists a few hundred thousand clones, 75% to 90% of them singletons, with approximately 0.84% in the top ten. The material sequenced was PBMCs. The receptors shown here come from a woman between 18 and 30 years old in good health and CMV-seronegative. Both conserved end residues are part of each CDR3. The order of the fields is V gene, J gene, clone size, D gene, CDR3 DNA, CDR3 protein. The D gene is left open where the match is weak. Some rows mark clone size as missing; the rest say once, few, many or name a class of expanded clone.

v_call: TRBV7-7; j_call: TRBJ1-2; clone_size: -; d_call: TRBD1; cdr3_nt: TGTGCCAGCAGCCCGGGACAGGGGGCGCTCGGCTACACCTTC; cdr3_aa: CASSPGQGALGYTF
v_call: TRBV9; j_call: TRBJ2-7; clone_size: -; d_call: -; cdr3_nt: TGTGCCAGCAGCGCGGGAACAGCGCCCTACGAGCAGTACTTC; cdr3_aa: CASSAGTAPYEQYF
v_call: TRBV18; j_call: TRBJ1-2; clone_size: -; d_call: TRBD1; cdr3_nt: TGTGCCAGCTCACCGGGACAGGCCCTACACTCTAACTATGGCTACACCTTC; cdr3_aa: CASSPGQALHSNYGYTF
v_call: TRBV5-1; j_call: TRBJ2-7; clone_size: -; d_call: TRBD2; cdr3_nt: TGCGCCAGCAGCCCAACAGCGGGAGGGCCATACGAGCAGTACTTC; cdr3_aa: CASSPTAGGPYEQYF
v_call: TRBV27; j_call: TRBJ1-4; clone_size: -; d_call: TRBD1; cdr3_nt: TGTGCCAGCAGACAATCCGAGGGGGCCGGTAATGAAAAACTGTTTTTT; cdr3_aa: CASRQSEGAGNEKLFF
v_call: TRBV18; j_call: TRBJ2-1; clone_size: -; d_call: TRBD2; cdr3_nt: TGTGCCAGCTCACCCTTGACTAGCGGGAGATATTTCTTC; cdr3_aa: CASSPLTSGRYFF
v_call: TRBV5-1; j_call: TRBJ2-1; clone_size: -; d_call: TRBD1; cdr3_nt: TGCGCCAGCAGCCCCGCAGACAGGGATTACAATGAGCAGTTCTTC; cdr3_aa: CASSPADRDYNEQFF
v_call: TRBV4-2; j_call: TRBJ1-2; clone_size: once; d_call: -; cdr3_nt: TGTGCCAGCAGCCAAGTATCGACAGCCGGCTACACCTTC; cdr3_aa: CASSQVSTAGYTF
v_call: TRBV7-2; j_call: TRBJ2-1; clone_size: -; d_call: TRBD2; cdr3_nt: TGTGCCAGCAGCTTAAGGACTAGCGACTACAATGAGCAGTTCTTC; cdr3_aa: CASSLRTSDYNEQFF
v_call: TRBV2; j_call: TRBJ2-1; clone_size: -; d_call: TRBD2; cdr3_nt: TGTGCCAGCAGTGAAGCGGGACTAGTTTCGTATGAGCAGTTCTTC; cdr3_aa: CASSEAGLVSYEQFF
v_call: TRBV18; j_call: TRBJ2-7; clone_size: -; d_call: TRBD1; cdr3_nt: TGTGCCAGCTCTCCGGGGACAGCCTCCTACGAGCAGTACTTC; cdr3_aa: CASSPGTASYEQYF
v_call: TRBV13; j_call: TRBJ2-6; clone_size: -; d_call: -; cdr3_nt: TGTGCCAGCAGCTTAGTCAGGCGATCGGGGGCCAACGTCCTGACTTTC; cdr3_aa: CASSLVRRSGANVLTF
v_call: TRBV2; j_call: TRBJ1-1; clone_size: -; d_call: TRBD1; cdr3_nt: TGTGCCAGCAGGCTGGTCGCGACAGGGAGTTTTCCGACTGAAGCTTTCTTT; cdr3_aa: CASRLVATGSFPTEAFF
v_call: TRBV5-1; j_call: TRBJ2-1; clone_size: -; d_call: -; cdr3_nt: TGCGCCAGCAGCACCCTGGGGCAGTCCAACTCCTACAATGAGCAGTTCTTC; cdr3_aa: CASSTLGQSNSYNEQFF
v_call: TRBV6-5; j_call: TRBJ1-3; clone_size: -; d_call: -; cdr3_nt: TGTGCCAGCAGTTACCTGGGCCGACGGTCCGGAAACACCATATATTTT; cdr3_aa: CASSYLGRRSGNTIYF
v_call: TRBV28; j_call: TRBJ2-5; clone_size: -; d_call: TRBD1; cdr3_nt: TGTGCCAGCAGCCACAGGGGTCGAGAGACCCAGTACTTC; cdr3_aa: CASSHRGRETQYF
v_call: TRBV28; j_call: TRBJ1-5; clone_size: few; d_call: -; cdr3_nt: TGTGCCAGCAGTTTATTCCAGGGTAGCAATCAGCCCCAGCATTTT; cdr3_aa: CASSLFQGSNQPQHF
v_call: TRBV28; j_call: TRBJ2-5; clone_size: -; d_call: TRBD1; cdr3_nt: TGTGCCAGCAGTCCGGGACAGACCCAAGAGACCCAGTACTTC; cdr3_aa: CASSPGQTQETQYF
v_call: TRBV5-4; j_call: TRBJ2-2; clone_size: once; d_call: TRBD1; cdr3_nt: TGTGCCAGCAGCTTGGGAGGGACAGCGAACACCGGGGAGCTGTTTTTT; cdr3_aa: CASSLGGTANTGELFF
v_call: TRBV9; j_call: TRBJ2-1; clone_size: -; d_call: TRBD1; cdr3_nt: TGTGCCAGCAGCGCCCCGACAGGGGATGTTAATGAGCAGTTCTTC; cdr3_aa: CASSAPTGDVNEQFF
v_call: TRBV29-1; j_call: TRBJ1-5; clone_size: -; d_call: -; cdr3_nt: TGCAGCGTTCGGGTATATAGCAATCAGCCCCAGCATTTT; cdr3_aa: CSVRVYSNQPQHF
v_call: TRBV7-8; j_call: TRBJ1-5; clone_size: -; d_call: -; cdr3_nt: TGTGCCAGCAGCTTGGGAGGGGAGGAACAGCCCCAGCATTTT; cdr3_aa: CASSLGGEEQPQHF
v_call: TRBV6-1; j_call: TRBJ2-5; clone_size: -; d_call: -; cdr3_nt: TGTGCCAGCAGTGACGGAACGAGGGAGACCCAGTACTTC; cdr3_aa: CASSDGTRETQYF
v_call: TRBV6-5; j_call: TRBJ2-3; clone_size: -; d_call: TRBD2; cdr3_nt: TGTGCCAGCAGTACGACTAGCGGGACAGATACGCAGTATTTT; cdr3_aa: CASSTTSGTDTQYF
v_call: TRBV5-1; j_call: TRBJ1-1; clone_size: -; d_call: -; cdr3_nt: TGCGCCAGCAGCTTCGGGGTCGCTGAAGCTTTCTTT; cdr3_aa: CASSFGVAEAFF
v_call: TRBV6-5; j_call: TRBJ1-4; clone_size: once; d_call: TRBD1; cdr3_nt: TGTGCCAGCAGAAGACAGGGAGTGACTAATGAAAAACTGTTTTTT; cdr3_aa: CASRRQGVTNEKLFF
v_call: TRBV5-1; j_call: TRBJ2-7; clone_size: -; d_call: TRBD2; cdr3_nt: TGCGCCAGCAGCTTGGGTCTAGCGGGAGTAAGTGGCAACGAGCAGTACTTC; cdr3_aa: CASSLGLAGVSGNEQYF
v_call: TRBV4-3; j_call: TRBJ2-1; clone_size: many; d_call: TRBD2; cdr3_nt: TGCGCCAGCAGCCCGCAGCGGGAGAGGGATGAGCAGTTCTTC; cdr3_aa: CASSPQRERDEQFF